The 2 T cell receptor beta chains given below trace back to one sample, sequenced in a study of CD8 T cells in ankylosing spondylitis. TCRdb independently ran MiXCR on the 5' RACE reads; one entry per CDR3 protein. The sample includes under 200,000 distinct CDR3 sequences, roughly 11% of them seen just once. Material: blood, either unsorted or a sorted T cell fraction (not recorded which). All receptors derive from a male donor with ankylosing spondylitis or in good health (not recorded which).

This clonotype was detected ten times or more. The chain combines TRBV9 with TRBJ2-3; TRBD2 aligns across 11 bases. The germline gives CDR1 SGDLS, CDR2 YYNGEE. V was pared by 4 bases and J by 0 bases, with 4 bases of the junction left unmatched. This CDR3 comprises 16 residues. The CDR3 loop reads CASSSRTSGSTDTQYF. In nucleotides, the CDR3 is TGTGCCAGCAGCTCGCGGACTAGCGGGAGCACAGATACGCAGTATTTT.

This clonotype was seen at least ten times. The CDR3 reads CATSDPSQGNEQFF. As DNA, the CDR3 is TGTGCCACCAGTGACCCATCACAGGGGAATGAGCAGTTCTTC. This chain connects TRBV24-1 to TRBJ2-1; 7 positions agree with TRBD1. Germline assignment: CDR1 KGHDR and CDR2 SFDVKD. The CDR3 runs 14 residues. V lost 4 bases, J lost 7 bases, and 6 bases stayed unmatched.